Shown below are 7 T cell receptor beta chains from a single sample sequenced in a study of T cells after posttransplantation cyclophosphamide. A marrow graft followed busulfan-fludarabine conditioning, with cyclophosphamide on days +3 and +4. TCRdb's table, derived via immunoSEQ multiplex PCR, lists solely in-frame clones and lacks some. The sample is made up of about 10,000 clones, none counted only once. The sequenced sample was PBMCs, obtained roughly 350 days after allogeneic stem cell transplant with posttransplant cyclophosphamide. These receptors all stem from a male patient aged 45 to 59 who received an allogeneic stem cell transplant from a related donor and was CMV-positive. Some T cells could come from the graft donor.

Only a few counts were recorded for this clone. This chain uses TRBV9 with TRBJ2-3; 10 bases agree with TRBD2. The CDR3 length is 17 residues. In germline, CDR1 is SGDLS, CDR2 YYNGEE. V lost 2 bases and J lost 5; bases outside the gene matches: 11. This CDR3 is CASSVVRSGGLKDTQYF. CDR3 in DNA: TGTGCCAGCAGCGTCGTCCGTAGCGGGGGGCTGAAAGATACGCAGTATTTT.

This clone was observed at least ten times. The chain recombines TRBV6-5 with TRBJ2-7; TRBD2 agrees at 11 bases. The CDR3 sequence is 15 residues long. The germline CDR1 and CDR2 sequences are MNHEY and SVGAGI. With 6 bases clipped from V and 1 base from J, the junction kept 5 bases outside the gene matches. The CDR3 region is CASSLLAGGSYEQYF. The CDR3 bases are TGTGCCAGCAGCCTGCTAGCGGGGGGATCCTACGAGCAGTACTTC.

This clone was seen ten or more times. The chain links TRBV2 to TRBJ2-1; 8 positions agree with TRBD2. V lost 1 base to trimming and J lost 2 bases; unmatched junction nucleotides: 4. Germline CDR1 is SNHLY and CDR2 is FYNNEI. The CDR3 is 16 residues long. The CDR3 DNA follows: TGTGCCAGCAGTGAAGGGACTAGCAGGCCCTACAATGAGCAGTTCTTC. It specifies CASSEGTSRPYNEQFF.

Judged by abundance, this clone is medium-sized. This rearrangement joins TRBV4-3 to TRBJ2-7, with no clear D. Germline lookup yields CDR1 LGHNA and CDR2 YSLEER. The V and J ends lost 0 bases and 0 bases respectively, with 9 bases between them. The CDR3 extends over 15 amino acids. The CDR3 DNA sequence: TGCGCCAGCAGCCAAGAGGTAACAGCCTCCTACGAGCAGTACTTC. Amino acids: CASSQEVTASYEQYF.

This clone was detected ten times or more. The V gene is TRBV7-9, the J gene TRBJ1-3; TRBD1 might be the D (5 bases). The V end was cut by 1 base, the J end by 0 bases, with 13 bases between. Germline-derived CDR1 and CDR2 are SEHNR and FQNEAQ (reference sequence). This CDR3 contains 17 residues. In DNA, the CDR3 is TGTGCCAGCAGCTTAGTTGGACACCCGAGCTCTGGAAACACCATATATTTT. Encoded protein: CASSLVGHPSSGNTIYF.

This clone was found many times. Here the CDR3 reads CASSPTYYQPQHF. DNA for the CDR3: TGTGCCAGTAGTCCGACATATTATCAGCCCCAGCATTTT. The chain employs TRBV19 and TRBJ1-5; D is uncertain. The germline gives CDR1 LNHDA, CDR2 SQIVND (reference sequence). V lost 5 bases and J 5 bases, leaving 10 bases between the germline ends. The CDR3 extends over 13 amino acids.

This clone was seen ten or more times. This chain links TRBV5-4 with TRBJ1-3; no reliable D call. Germline values: CDR1 SGHNT, CDR2 YYREEE (reference sequence). V was shortened by 1 base and J by 1 base, with 6 bases between the two germline ends. CDR3 length: 14 residues. In DNA form, the CDR3 reads TGTGCCAGCAGCTTGTACAAGTCTGGAAACACCATATATTTT. It yields the protein CASSLYKSGNTIYF.